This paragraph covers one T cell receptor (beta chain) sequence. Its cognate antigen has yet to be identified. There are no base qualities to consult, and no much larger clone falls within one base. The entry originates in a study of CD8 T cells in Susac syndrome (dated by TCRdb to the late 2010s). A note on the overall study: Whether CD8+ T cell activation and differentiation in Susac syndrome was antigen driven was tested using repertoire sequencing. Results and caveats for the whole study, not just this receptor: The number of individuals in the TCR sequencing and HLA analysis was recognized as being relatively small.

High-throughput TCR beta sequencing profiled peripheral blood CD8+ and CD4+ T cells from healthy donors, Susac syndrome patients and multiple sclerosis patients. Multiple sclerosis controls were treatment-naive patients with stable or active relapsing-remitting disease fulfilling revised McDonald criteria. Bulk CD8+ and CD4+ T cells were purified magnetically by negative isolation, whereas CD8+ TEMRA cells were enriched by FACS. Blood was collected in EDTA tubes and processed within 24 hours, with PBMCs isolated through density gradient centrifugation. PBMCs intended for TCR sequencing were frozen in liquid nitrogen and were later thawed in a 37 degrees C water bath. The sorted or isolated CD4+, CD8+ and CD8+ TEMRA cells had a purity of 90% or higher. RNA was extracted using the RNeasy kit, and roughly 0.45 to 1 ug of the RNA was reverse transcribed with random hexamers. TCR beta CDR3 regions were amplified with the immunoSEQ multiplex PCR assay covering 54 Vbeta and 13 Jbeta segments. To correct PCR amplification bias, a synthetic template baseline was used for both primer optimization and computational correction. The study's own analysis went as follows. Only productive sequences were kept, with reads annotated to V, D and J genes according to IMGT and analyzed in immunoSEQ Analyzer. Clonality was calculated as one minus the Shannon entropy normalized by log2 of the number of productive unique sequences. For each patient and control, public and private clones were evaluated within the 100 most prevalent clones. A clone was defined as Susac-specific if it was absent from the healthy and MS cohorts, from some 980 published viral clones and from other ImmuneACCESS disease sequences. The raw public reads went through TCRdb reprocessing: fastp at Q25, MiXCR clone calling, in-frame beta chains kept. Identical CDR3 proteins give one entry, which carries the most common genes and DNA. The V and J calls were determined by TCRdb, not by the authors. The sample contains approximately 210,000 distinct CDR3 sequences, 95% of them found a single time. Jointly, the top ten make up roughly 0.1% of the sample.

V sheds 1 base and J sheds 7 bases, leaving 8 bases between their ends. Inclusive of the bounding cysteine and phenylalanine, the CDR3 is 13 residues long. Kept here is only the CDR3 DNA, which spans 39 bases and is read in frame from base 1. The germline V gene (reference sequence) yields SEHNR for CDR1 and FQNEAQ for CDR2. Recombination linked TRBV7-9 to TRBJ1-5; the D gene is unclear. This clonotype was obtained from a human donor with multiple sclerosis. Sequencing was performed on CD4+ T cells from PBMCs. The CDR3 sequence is CASSLGSPQPQHF. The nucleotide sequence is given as TGTGCCAGCAGCTTAGGATCGCCCCAGCCCCAGCATTTT.